This T cell receptor (beta chain) appears in the sequencing data of a study of Ad26.COV2.S vaccination and SARS-CoV-2 variants. Study-level information: As a participant in COV1001, the donor was in the Ad26.COV2.S trial arm. Once, or twice with 56 days between doses, Ad26.COV2.S was given intramuscularly.

The count of this clone is one. The target antigen is unknown. The CDR3 runs 16 residues. V was clipped by 6 bases and J by 3 bases; unmatched bases: 9. Germline loops: CDR1 SNHLY, CDR2 FYNNEI. Treatment given: roughly 20 received Ad26.COV2.S at low or high dose, single or two shots; 5 received placebo; per-sample allocation not given. Each sample was drawn 63 days after the first injection (of vaccine or placebo). In the vaccine, an Ad26 vector expressed the SARS-CoV-2 spike of the Wuhan strain. Assay used: immunoSEQ multiplex PCR; TCRdb lists only in-frame clones, some missing. The table includes hundreds of thousands of clones, 80% to 90% detected once. General study findings and limits: Substantial post-vaccination breadth of spike-specific CD8+ and CD4+ T cell responses was reported.

The sample here was peripheral blood, taken in a trial of Ad26.COV2.S vaccine versus placebo. This receptor was obtained from a person aged 18-60 years who received the Ad26.COV2.S COVID-19 vaccine or a placebo. This chain links TRBV2 with TRBJ2-1, with TRBD2 identical over 9 bases. CDR3 protein: CASRERGAIFYNEQFF. In DNA, the CDR3 is TGTGCCAGCAGGGAGCGGGGGGCGATCTTCTACAATGAGCAGTTCTTC. Complete variable domain (other parts from reference TRBV2 and TRBJ2-1): EPEVTQTPSHQVTQMGQEVILRCVPISNHLYFYWYRQILGQKVEFLVSFYNNEISEKSEIFDDQFSVERPDGSNFTLKIRSTKLEDSAMYFCASRERGAIFYNEQFFGPGTRLTVL.